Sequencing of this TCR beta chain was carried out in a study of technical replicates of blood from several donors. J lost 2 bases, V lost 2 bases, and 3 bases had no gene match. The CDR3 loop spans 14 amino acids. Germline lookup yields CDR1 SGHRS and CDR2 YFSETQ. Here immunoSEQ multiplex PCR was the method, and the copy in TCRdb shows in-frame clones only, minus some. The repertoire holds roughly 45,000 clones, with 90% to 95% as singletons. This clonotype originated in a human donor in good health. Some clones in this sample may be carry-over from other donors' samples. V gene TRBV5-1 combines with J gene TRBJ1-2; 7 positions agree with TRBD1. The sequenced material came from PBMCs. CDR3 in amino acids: CASSFDRVNYGYTF. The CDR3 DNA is TGCGCCAGCAGCTTCGACAGGGTCAACTATGGCTACACCTTC. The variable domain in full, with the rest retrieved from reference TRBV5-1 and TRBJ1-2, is KAGVTQTPRYLIKTRGQQVTLSCSPISGHRSVSWYQQTPGQGLQFLFEYFSETQRNKGNFPGRFSGRQFSNSRSEMNVSTLELGDSALYLCASSFDRVNYGYTFGSGTRLTVV.